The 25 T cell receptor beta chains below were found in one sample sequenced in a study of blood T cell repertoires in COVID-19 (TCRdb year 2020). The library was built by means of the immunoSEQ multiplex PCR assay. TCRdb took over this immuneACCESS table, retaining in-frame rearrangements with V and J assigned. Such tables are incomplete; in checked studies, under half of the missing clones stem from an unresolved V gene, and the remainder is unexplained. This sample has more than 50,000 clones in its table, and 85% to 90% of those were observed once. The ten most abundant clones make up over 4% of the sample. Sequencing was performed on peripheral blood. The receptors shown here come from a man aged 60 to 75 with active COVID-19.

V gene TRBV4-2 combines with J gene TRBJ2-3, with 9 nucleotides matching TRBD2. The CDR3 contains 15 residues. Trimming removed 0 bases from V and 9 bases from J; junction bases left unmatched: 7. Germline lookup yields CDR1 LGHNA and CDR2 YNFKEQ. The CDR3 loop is CASSQEASGTMTQYF. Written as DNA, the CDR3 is TGTGCCAGCAGCCAAGAGGCTAGCGGGACTATGACGCAGTATTTT.

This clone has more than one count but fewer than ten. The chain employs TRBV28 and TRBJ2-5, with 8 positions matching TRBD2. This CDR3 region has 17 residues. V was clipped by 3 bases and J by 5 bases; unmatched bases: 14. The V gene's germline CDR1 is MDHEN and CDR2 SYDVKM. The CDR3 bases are TGTGCCAGCAGTTTGCCCCCTCATAGCGGGACCTTCGAGACCCAGTACTTC. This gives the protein CASSLPPHSGTFETQYF.

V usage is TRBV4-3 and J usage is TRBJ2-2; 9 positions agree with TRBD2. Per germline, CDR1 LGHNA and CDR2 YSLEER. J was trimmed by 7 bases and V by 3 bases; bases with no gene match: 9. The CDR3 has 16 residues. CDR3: CASSQGSGSGGGELFF. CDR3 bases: TGCGCCAGCAGCCAGGGTAGCGGGAGTGGCGGCGGGGAGCTGTTTTTT.

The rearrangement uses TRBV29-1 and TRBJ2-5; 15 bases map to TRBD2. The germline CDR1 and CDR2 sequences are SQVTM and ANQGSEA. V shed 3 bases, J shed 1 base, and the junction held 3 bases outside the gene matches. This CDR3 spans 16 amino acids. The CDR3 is CSVEGLAGGFQETQYF. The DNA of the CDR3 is TGCAGCGTTGAGGGACTAGCGGGAGGTTTCCAAGAGACCCAGTACTTC.

The CDR3 nucleotides read TGTGCCAGCAGTGAACTAGCCAAAAACATTCAGTACTTC. This sequence encodes CASSELAKNIQYF. The chain uses TRBV6-1 and TRBJ2-4, with D hard to call. The CDR3 extends over 13 amino acids. Germline loops: CDR1 MNHNS, CDR2 SASEGT. The V end lost 2 bases, the J end lost 0 bases, and 2 bases lay between the germline ends.

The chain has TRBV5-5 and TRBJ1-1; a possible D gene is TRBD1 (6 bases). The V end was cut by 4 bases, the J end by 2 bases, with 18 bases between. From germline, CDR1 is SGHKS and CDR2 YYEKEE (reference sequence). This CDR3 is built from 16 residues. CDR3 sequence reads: CASSPGSSDSNTEAFF. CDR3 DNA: TGTGCCAGCAGCCCGGGTAGCTCGGACAGTAACACTGAAGCTTTCTTT.

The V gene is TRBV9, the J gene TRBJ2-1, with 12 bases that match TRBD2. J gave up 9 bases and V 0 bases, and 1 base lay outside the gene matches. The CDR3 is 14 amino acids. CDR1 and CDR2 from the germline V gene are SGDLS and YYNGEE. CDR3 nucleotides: TGTGCCAGCAGCGTAGAACTAGCGGGAGGTGAGCAGTTCTTC. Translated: CASSVELAGGEQFF.

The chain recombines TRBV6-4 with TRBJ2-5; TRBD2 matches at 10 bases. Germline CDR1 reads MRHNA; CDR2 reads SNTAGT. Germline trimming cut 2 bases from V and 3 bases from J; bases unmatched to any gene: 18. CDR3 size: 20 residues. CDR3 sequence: CASSDQPGLAPQTGKETQYF. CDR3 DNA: TGTGCCAGCAGTGACCAACCGGGACTAGCGCCCCAAACGGGGAAAGAGACCCAGTACTTC.

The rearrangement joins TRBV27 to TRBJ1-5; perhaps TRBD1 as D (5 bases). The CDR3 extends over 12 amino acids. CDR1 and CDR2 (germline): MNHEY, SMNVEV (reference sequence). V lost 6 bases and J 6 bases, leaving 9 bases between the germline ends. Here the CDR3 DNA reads TGTGCCAGCAGGACGGGGGTTCAGCCCCAGCATTTT. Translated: CASRTGVQPQHF.

The CDR3, as DNA: TGTGCCAGCAGACGACTGTCCTACGAGCAGTACTTC. Its translation is CASRRLSYEQYF. This chain links TRBV6-6 with TRBJ2-7; no clear D gene. V dropped 6 bases and J dropped 1 base, with 7 bases sitting between them. The CDR3 runs 12 residues. Germline V CDR1 and CDR2: MNHNY, SVGAGI (reference sequence).

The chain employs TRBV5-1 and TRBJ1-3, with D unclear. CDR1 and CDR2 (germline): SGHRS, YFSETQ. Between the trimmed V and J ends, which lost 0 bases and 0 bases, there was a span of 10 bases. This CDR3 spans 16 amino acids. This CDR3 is CASSLAGGASGNTIYF. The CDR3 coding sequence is TGCGCCAGCAGCTTGGCGGGAGGAGCCTCTGGAAACACCATATATTTT.

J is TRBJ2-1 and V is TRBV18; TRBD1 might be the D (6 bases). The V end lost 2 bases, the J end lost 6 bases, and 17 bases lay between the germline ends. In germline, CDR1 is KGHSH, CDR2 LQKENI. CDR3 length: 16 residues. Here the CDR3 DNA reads TGTGCCAGCTCACCAAATTCTAGGGGGTACTCCAATGAGCAGTTCTTC. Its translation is CASSPNSRGYSNEQFF.

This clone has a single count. This chain's CDR3 is CASSKLGTAFQETQYF. The DNA of the CDR3 is TGTGCCAGCAGCAAACTTGGGACAGCTTTCCAAGAGACCCAGTACTTC. V usage is TRBV7-2 and J usage is TRBJ2-5; 7 bases are shared with TRBD1. Trimming at V came to 5 bases and at J to 1 base, leaving 10 bases not matched to a gene. This CDR3 is built from 16 residues. Per the germline V gene, CDR1 is SGHTA and CDR2 is FQGNSA.

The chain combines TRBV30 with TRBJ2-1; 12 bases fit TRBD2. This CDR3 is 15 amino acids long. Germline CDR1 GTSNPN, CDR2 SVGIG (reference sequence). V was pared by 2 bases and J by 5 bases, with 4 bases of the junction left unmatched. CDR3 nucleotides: TGTGCCTGGAGTAGTGGACTAGCGGGACACAATGAGCAGTTCTTC. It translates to CAWSSGLAGHNEQFF.

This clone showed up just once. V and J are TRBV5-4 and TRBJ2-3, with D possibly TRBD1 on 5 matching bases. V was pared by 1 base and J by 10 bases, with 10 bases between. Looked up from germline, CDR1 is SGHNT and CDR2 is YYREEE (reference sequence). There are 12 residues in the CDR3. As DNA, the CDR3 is TGTGCCAGCAGCTTGAGCGAAGGGGCGCAGTATTTT. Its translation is CASSLSEGAQYF.

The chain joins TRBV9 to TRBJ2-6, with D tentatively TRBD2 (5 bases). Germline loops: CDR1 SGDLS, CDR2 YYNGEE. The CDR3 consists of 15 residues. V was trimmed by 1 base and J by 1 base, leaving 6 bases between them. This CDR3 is CASSVPGSGANVLTF. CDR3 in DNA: TGTGCCAGCAGCGTACCGGGGTCTGGGGCCAACGTCCTGACTTTC.

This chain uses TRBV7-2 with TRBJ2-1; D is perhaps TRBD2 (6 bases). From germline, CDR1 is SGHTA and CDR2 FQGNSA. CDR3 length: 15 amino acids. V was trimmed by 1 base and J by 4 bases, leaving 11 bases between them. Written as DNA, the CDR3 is TGTGCCAGCAGCTTAGAGGCAGGGAGGTACAATGAGCAGTTCTTC. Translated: CASSLEAGRYNEQFF.

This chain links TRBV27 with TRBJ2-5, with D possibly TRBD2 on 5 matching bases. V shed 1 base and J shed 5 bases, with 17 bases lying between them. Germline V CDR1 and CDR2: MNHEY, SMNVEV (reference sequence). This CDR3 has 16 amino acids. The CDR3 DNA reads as TGTGCCAGCAGTTTATACGGGGTCGGGTCGGCCGAGACCCAGTACTTC. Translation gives CASSLYGVGSAETQYF.

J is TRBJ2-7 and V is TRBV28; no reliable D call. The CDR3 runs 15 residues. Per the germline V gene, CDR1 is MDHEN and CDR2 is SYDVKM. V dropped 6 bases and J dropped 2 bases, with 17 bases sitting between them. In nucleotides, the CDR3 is TGTGCCAGCAGAGGATCTGCGCGGAGACCCTACGAGCAGTACTTC. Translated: CASRGSARRPYEQYF.

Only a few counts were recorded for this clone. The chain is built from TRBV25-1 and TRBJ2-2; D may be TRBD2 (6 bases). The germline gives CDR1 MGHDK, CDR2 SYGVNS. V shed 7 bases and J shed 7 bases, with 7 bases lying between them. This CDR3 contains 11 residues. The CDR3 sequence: CASTGVGELFF. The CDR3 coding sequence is TGTGCCAGCACGGGGGTCGGGGAGCTGTTTTTT.

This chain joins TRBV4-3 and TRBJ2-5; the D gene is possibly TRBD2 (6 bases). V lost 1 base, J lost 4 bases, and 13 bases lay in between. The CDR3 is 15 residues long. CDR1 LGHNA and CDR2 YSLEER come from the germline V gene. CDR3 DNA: TGCGCCAGCAGCCAAGTCGGGGGATCCGGAGAGACCCAGTACTTC. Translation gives CASSQVGGSGETQYF.

The CDR3 sequence is CASSRGQGLSRNTEAFF. The CDR3 nucleotides read TGTGCCAGCAGCCGAGGACAGGGATTGAGTAGAAACACTGAAGCTTTCTTT. This sequence joins TRBV14 and TRBJ1-1, with 8 bases aligning to TRBD1. V shed 4 bases and J 2 bases; nucleotides not matched to a gene: 12. Per the germline V gene, CDR1 is SGHDN and CDR2 is FVKESK. The CDR3 contains 17 residues.

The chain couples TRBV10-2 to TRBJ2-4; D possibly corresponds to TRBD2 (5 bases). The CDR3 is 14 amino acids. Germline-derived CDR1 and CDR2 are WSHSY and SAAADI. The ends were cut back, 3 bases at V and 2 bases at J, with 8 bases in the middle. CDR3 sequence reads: CASSEGGSKNIQYF. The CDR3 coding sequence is TGCGCCAGCAGTGAAGGAGGATCCAAAAACATTCAGTACTTC.

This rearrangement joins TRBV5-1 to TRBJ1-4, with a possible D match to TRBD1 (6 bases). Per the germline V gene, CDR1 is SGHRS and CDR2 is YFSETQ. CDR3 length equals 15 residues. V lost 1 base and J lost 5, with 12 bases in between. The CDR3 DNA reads TGCGCCAGCAGCTTGTTAGGACAGCGAAATGAAAAACTGTTTTTT. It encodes CASSLLGQRNEKLFF. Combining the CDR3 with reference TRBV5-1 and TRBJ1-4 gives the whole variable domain KAGVTQTPRYLIKTRGQQVTLSCSPISGHRSVSWYQQTPGQGLQFLFEYFSETQRNKGNFPGRFSGRQFSNSRSEMNVSTLELGDSALYLCASSLLGQRNEKLFFGSGTQLSVL.

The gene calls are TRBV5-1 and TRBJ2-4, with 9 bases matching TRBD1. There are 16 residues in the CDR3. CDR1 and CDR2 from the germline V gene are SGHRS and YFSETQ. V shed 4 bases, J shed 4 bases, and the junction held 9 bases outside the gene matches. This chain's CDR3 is CASSTDRGFSKNIQYF. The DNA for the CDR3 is TGCGCCAGCAGCACCGACAGGGGGTTTTCTAAAAACATTCAGTACTTC.